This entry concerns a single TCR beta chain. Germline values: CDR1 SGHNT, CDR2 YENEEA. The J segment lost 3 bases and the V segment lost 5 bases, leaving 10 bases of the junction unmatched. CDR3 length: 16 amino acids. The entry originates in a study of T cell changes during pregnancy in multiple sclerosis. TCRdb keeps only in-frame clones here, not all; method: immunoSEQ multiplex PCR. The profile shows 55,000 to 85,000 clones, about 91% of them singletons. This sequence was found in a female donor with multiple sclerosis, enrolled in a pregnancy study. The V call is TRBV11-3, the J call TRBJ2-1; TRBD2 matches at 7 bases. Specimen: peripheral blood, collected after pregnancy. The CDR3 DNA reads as TGTGCCAGCAGCCCATTAGGCGGGAGTATCTACAATGAGCAGTTCTTC. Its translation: CASSPLGGSIYNEQFF.